This T cell receptor beta chain was found in a study of Graves' ophthalmopathy and Graves' hyperthyroidism. This CDR3 region has 13 residues. V lost 5 bases, J lost 5 bases, and 13 bases lay in between. Looked up from germline, CDR1 is MDHEN and CDR2 is SYDVKM. Investigators amplified TCR beta CDR3 regions from RNA transcripts. Second-round multiplex PCR came after first-round RT-PCR with HTBI primers. TCRdb recomputed calls from the multiplex PCR reads with MiXCR, one row per CDR3 protein. The profile shows roughly 230,000 distinct CDR3 sequences, roughly 21% of them singletons. The chain links TRBV28 to TRBJ2-7; D possibly corresponds to TRBD1 (6 bases). Material: peripheral blood. The clonotype was recovered from a woman aged 45-65 years with Graves' ophthalmopathy. The CDR3 nucleotides are TGTGCCAGCAGTCCAAGACACAGGGACGAGCAGTACTTC. It is translated as CASSPRHRDEQYF. The full variable domain, its missing parts supplied by reference TRBV28 and TRBJ2-7, is DVKVTQSSRYLVKRTGEKVFLECVQDMDHENMFWYRQDPGLGLRLIYFSYDVKMKEKGDIPEGYSVSREKKERFSLILESASTNQTSMYLCASSPRHRDEQYFGPGTRLTVT.